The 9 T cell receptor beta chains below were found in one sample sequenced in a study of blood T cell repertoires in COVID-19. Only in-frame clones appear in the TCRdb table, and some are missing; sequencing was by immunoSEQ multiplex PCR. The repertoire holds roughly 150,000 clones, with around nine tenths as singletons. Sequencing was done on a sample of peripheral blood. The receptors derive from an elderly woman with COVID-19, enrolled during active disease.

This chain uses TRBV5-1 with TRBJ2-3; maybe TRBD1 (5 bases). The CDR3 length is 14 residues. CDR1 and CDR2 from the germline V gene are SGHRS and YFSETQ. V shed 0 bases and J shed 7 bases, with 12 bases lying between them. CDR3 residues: CASSLELGQNTQYF. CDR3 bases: TGCGCCAGCAGCTTGGAGCTGGGGCAGAATACGCAGTATTTT. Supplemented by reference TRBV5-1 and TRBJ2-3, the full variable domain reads KAGVTQTPRYLIKTRGQQVTLSCSPISGHRSVSWYQQTPGQGLQFLFEYFSETQRNKGNFPGRFSGRQFSNSRSEMNVSTLELGDSALYLCASSLELGQNTQYFGPGTRLTVL.

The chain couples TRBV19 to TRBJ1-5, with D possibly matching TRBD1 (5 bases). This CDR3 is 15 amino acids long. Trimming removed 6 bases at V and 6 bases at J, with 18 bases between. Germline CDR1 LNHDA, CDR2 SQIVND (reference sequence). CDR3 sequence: CASSLGRRGIQPQHF. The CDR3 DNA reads TGTGCCAGTAGCTTGGGACGGCGGGGCATTCAGCCCCAGCATTTT.

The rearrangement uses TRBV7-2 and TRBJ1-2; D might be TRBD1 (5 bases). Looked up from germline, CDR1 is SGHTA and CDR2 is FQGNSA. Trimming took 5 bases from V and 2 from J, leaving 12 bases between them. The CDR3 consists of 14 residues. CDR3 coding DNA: TGTGCCAGCAGCCCCGGCGGGACCAACTATGGCTACACCTTC. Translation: CASSPGGTNYGYTF.

The CDR3 DNA sequence: TGTGCCAGCAGCTTAGTACAGGGTTCAGATACGCAGTATTTT. This translates into CASSLVQGSDTQYF. The chain uses TRBV7-8 and TRBJ2-3; perhaps TRBD1 as D (6 bases). The CDR3 covers 14 residues. Germline V gene lookup returns CDR1 SGHVS and CDR2 FQNEAQ. Deletions cut 1 base from V and 4 bases from J, with 9 bases between.

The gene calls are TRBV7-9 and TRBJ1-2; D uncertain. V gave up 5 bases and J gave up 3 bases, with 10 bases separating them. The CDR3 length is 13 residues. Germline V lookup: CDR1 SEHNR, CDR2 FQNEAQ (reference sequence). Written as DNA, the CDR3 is TGTGCCAGCAGCCATCAGGATTACTATGGCTACACCTTC. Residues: CASSHQDYYGYTF.

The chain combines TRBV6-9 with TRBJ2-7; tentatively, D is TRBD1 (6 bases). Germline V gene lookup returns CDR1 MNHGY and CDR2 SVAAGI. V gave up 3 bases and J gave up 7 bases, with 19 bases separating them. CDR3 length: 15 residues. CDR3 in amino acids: CASSYMETGLTEQYF. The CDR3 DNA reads TGTGCCAGCAGTTACATGGAAACAGGGCTAACGGAGCAGTACTTC.

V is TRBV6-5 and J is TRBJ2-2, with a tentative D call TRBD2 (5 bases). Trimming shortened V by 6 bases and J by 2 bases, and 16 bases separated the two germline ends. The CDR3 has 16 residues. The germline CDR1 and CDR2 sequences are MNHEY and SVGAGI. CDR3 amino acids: CASRYKSGINTGELFF. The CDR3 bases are TGTGCCAGCAGATACAAAAGCGGAATCAACACCGGGGAGCTGTTTTTT.

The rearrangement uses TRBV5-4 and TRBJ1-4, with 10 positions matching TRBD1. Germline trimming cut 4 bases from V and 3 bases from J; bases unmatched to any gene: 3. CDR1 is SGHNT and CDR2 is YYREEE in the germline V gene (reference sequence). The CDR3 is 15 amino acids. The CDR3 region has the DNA TGTGCCAGCAGCGGACAGGGGGGGTCTAATGAAAAACTGTTTTTT. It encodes CASSGQGGSNEKLFF.

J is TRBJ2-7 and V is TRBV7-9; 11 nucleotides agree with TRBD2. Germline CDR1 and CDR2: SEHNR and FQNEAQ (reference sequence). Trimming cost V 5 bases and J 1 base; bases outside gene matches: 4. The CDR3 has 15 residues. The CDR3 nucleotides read TGTGCCAGCAGCATAACTAGCGGGAGTTCCTACGAGCAGTACTTC. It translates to CASSITSGSSYEQYF.